The 31 T cell receptor beta chains below were found in one sample sequenced in a study of shared clonotypes between healthy human individuals. Sequenced by immunoSEQ multiplex PCR; TCRdb stores in-frame clones only, minus some. The top ten hold roughly 0.1% of the sample, which has about 600,000 clones, 95% to 96% seen once. Only CD45RO-negative cells positively selected for CCR7 counted as naive CD8 cells, so terminally differentiated effector memory CD45RA+ cells were excluded. Material for sequencing was naive CD8+ T cells sorted from blood. These receptors were taken from a woman aged 25 to 39 in good health.

The rearrangement uses TRBV5-6 and TRBJ1-1; D is unclear. The CDR3 loop spans 12 amino acids. V lost 0 bases and J lost 7, with 7 bases in between. Germline CDR1 and CDR2: SGHDT and YYEEEE. CDR3 region: CASSLVADEAFF. The CDR3 coding sequence is TGTGCCAGCAGCTTGGTAGCGGATGAAGCTTTCTTT. Looking up the rest from reference TRBV5-6 and TRBJ1-1 gives the full variable domain: DAGVTQSPTHLIKTRGQQVTLRCSPKSGHDTVSWYQQALGQGPQFIFQYYEEEERQRGNFPDRFSGHQFPNYSSELNVNALLLGDSALYLCASSLVADEAFFGQGTRLTVV.

This chain joins TRBV13 and TRBJ2-5; D uncertain. V was pared by 3 bases and J by 2 bases, with 10 bases between. The germline CDR1 and CDR2 sequences are PRHDT and FYEKMQ (reference sequence). The CDR3 contains 14 residues. CDR3 in amino acids: CASSFVSKQETQYF. The CDR3 DNA reads TGTGCCAGCAGCTTTGTTTCCAAACAAGAGACCCAGTACTTC.

The chain links TRBV5-8 to TRBJ2-7; possible D gene TRBD2, 5 bases. This CDR3 comprises 13 residues. CDR1 is SGHTS and CDR2 is YDEGEE in the germline V gene. V was trimmed by 4 bases and J by 4 bases, leaving 12 bases between them. CDR3 bases: TGTGCCAGCAGCCATGACTATCGATACGAGCAGTACTTC. It translates to CASSHDYRYEQYF.

The chain recombines TRBV29-1 with TRBJ2-1; the match to TRBD2 covers 7 bases. Germline CDR1 is SQVTM and CDR2 is ANQGSEA. The CDR3 has 17 amino acids. With V trimmed by 1 base and J by 1 base, 10 bases remained unmatched. The CDR3 DNA is TGCAGCGTTGAAGGGGCCTATGGCGGGAGATCCTACAATGAGCAGTTCTTC. Protein sequence: CSVEGAYGGRSYNEQFF.

The chain uses TRBV6-1 and TRBJ2-1; D unclear. The CDR3 extends over 12 amino acids. From germline, CDR1 is MNHNS and CDR2 SASEGT. V lost 7 bases and J 10 bases, leaving 14 bases between the germline ends. CDR3 residues: CASTTSIQEQFF. CDR3 DNA: TGTGCCAGCACGACTTCCATCCAGGAGCAGTTCTTC.

V gene TRBV5-4 combines with J gene TRBJ1-2; 9 bases fit TRBD1. Germline-derived CDR1 and CDR2 are SGHNT and YYREEE (reference sequence). The CDR3 is 16 residues long. V gave up 3 bases and J gave up 7 bases; unmatched junction bases: 13. DNA of the CDR3: TGTGCCAGCAGCTACCCTCCTGGGACAGGGTTATTTGGCTACACCTTC. Its translation: CASSYPPGTGLFGYTF.

CDR3 DNA sequence: TGTGCCAGCAGTGATCTCGGGGTCAGGCCGGACTATGGCTACACCTTC. It encodes CASSDLGVRPDYGYTF. V usage is TRBV2 and J usage is TRBJ1-2; the D is unclear. The CDR3 runs to 16 residues. Per the germline V gene, CDR1 is SNHLY and CDR2 is FYNNEI. Trimming took 3 bases from V and 3 from J, leaving 17 bases between them.

This chain connects TRBV27 to TRBJ2-1; 14 bases line up with TRBD2. CDR3 length equals 18 residues. Trimming cost V 5 bases and J 8 bases; bases outside gene matches: 14. Germline lookup yields CDR1 MNHEY and CDR2 SMNVEV (reference sequence). Here the CDR3 reads CASSHYAPGLAGAYEQFF. In DNA, the CDR3 is TGTGCCAGCAGTCACTACGCACCGGGACTAGCGGGAGCCTATGAGCAGTTCTTC.

The V call is TRBV7-9, the J call TRBJ2-7; 12 bases agree with TRBD1. Germline CDR1 and CDR2: SEHNR and FQNEAQ (reference sequence). The V and J ends lost 3 bases and 7 bases, in that order; junction bases with no gene match: 4. CDR3 length equals 14 residues. In DNA form, the CDR3 reads TGTGCCAGCAGCTTGGGACAGGGGGCGAGTGAGCAGTACTTC. This encodes CASSLGQGASEQYF.

J is TRBJ2-1 and V is TRBV15; a possible D gene is TRBD1 (5 bases). The germline gives CDR1 LNHNV, CDR2 YYDKDF (reference sequence). The length of the CDR3 is 13 residues. With 9 bases removed from V and 8 bases from J, the gap between germline ends came to 17 bases. CDR3: CATKGDISHEQFF. As DNA, the CDR3 is TGTGCCACTAAAGGGGATATCAGCCATGAGCAGTTCTTC.

J is TRBJ1-2 and V is TRBV5-1; TRBD1 is a possible D gene (6 bases). Trimming took off 3 bases at V and 6 bases at J, with 18 bases between the two ends. CDR1 and CDR2 from the germline V gene are SGHRS and YFSETQ. The CDR3 is 15 residues long. Here the CDR3 reads CASSSPQGSLDGYTF. In DNA form, the CDR3 reads TGCGCCAGCAGCTCACCACAGGGATCTCTTGATGGCTACACCTTC.

V gene TRBV28 combines with J gene TRBJ2-4, with 7 bases matching TRBD2. V was clipped by 5 bases and J by 1 base; unmatched bases: 11. The germline gives CDR1 MDHEN, CDR2 SYDVKM. CDR3 size: 17 residues. CDR3 DNA: TGTGCCAGCAGTACACGGGGAGGGGATAGGGCCAAAAACATTCAGTACTTC. Protein: CASSTRGGDRAKNIQYF.

The chain joins TRBV11-2 to TRBJ2-3; D is perhaps TRBD1 (6 bases). The CDR3 contains 16 residues. Between the trimmed V and J ends, which lost 3 bases and 0 bases, there was a span of 13 bases. Germline lookup yields CDR1 SGHAT and CDR2 FQNNGV. The chain's CDR3 is CASSFAVRGSTDTQYF. The DNA for the CDR3 is TGTGCCAGCAGCTTCGCGGTCAGGGGCAGCACAGATACGCAGTATTTT.

The chain joins TRBV5-1 to TRBJ1-2; tentative D call: TRBD1 (6 bases). The CDR3 totals 14 residues. Germline CDR1 is SGHRS and CDR2 is YFSETQ. With 4 bases removed from V and 6 bases from J, the gap between germline ends came to 16 bases. The CDR3 nucleotides read TGCGCCAGCAGCAGACCAGGGGAAGCGGATGGCTACACCTTC. Its protein product is CASSRPGEADGYTF.

The rearrangement joins TRBV7-9 to TRBJ2-1; 7 bases are a match to TRBD1. CDR1 SEHNR and CDR2 FQNEAQ come from the germline V gene (reference sequence). After removal of 1 base from V and 0 bases from J, the junction contained 6 bases not matched to a gene. The CDR3 runs 17 residues. The CDR3 nucleotides read TGTGCCAGCAGCTTAGGTCGACAGGGCGCCTCCTACAATGAGCAGTTCTTC. This translates into CASSLGRQGASYNEQFF.

This sequence joins TRBV9 and TRBJ2-3; 11 bases fit TRBD2. Looked up from germline, CDR1 is SGDLS and CDR2 is YYNGEE. The CDR3 has 14 amino acids. Unmatched junction bases numbered 3, after V lost 4 bases and J lost 5 bases. This CDR3 reads CASSLAGGEDTQYF. The CDR3 region has the DNA TGTGCCAGCAGCCTAGCGGGAGGTGAAGATACGCAGTATTTT.

This CDR3 reads CASSLVGSGSMNEQYF. The CDR3 coding sequence is TGTGCCAGCAGCTTAGTCGGCAGCGGGAGCATGAACGAGCAGTACTTC. The J gene is TRBJ2-7, the V gene TRBV11-2; 8 nucleotides agree with TRBD2. Germline V gives CDR1 SGHAT, CDR2 FQNNGV. The trim removed 1 base at V and 5 bases at J, leaving 10 bases unmatched. The CDR3 runs 16 residues.

This rearrangement joins TRBV28 to TRBJ1-2; a possible D gene is TRBD1 (6 bases). The CDR3 consists of 18 residues. CDR1 is MDHEN and CDR2 is SYDVKM in the germline V gene. With 3 bases removed from V and 4 bases from J, the gap between germline ends came to 24 bases. The CDR3 loop reads CASSLGWLGADAAYGYTF. In nucleotides, the CDR3 is TGTGCCAGCAGTTTGGGATGGTTGGGGGCGGATGCGGCCTATGGCTACACCTTC.

The chain couples TRBV28 to TRBJ1-1; D not certain. Germline CDR1 and CDR2: MDHEN and SYDVKM. CDR3 size: 13 residues. Trimming left V 6 bases short and J 0 bases short, with 8 bases between. CDR3 nucleotides: TGTGCCAGCAGAAGACTGATGAACACTGAAGCTTTCTTT. This translates into CASRRLMNTEAFF.

The chain links TRBV4-1 to TRBJ2-5; possibly TRBD2 for D (6 bases). V gave up 3 bases and J gave up 2 bases, with 13 bases separating them. The CDR3 extends over 15 amino acids. Germline CDR1 is MGHRA and CDR2 is YSYEKL. The CDR3 DNA follows: TGCGCCAGCAGCCAGGGGGGACGGGGACAAGAGACCCAGTACTTC. It codes for CASSQGGRGQETQYF.

This chain connects TRBV6-5 to TRBJ1-2, with TRBD1 matching over 10 bases. The CDR3 has 13 residues. Germline CDR1 MNHEY, CDR2 SVGAGI. With 2 bases clipped from V and 6 bases from J, the junction kept 0 bases outside the gene matches. CDR3 sequence (DNA): TGTGCCAGCAGTTACGGACAGGGGGATGGCTACACCTTC. It yields the protein CASSYGQGDGYTF.

This clone was detected once. The CDR3 nucleotides read TGTGCCAGCAGTGAACCCGGGACAGAGGGCAATCAGCCCCAGCATTTT. The encoded protein is CASSEPGTEGNQPQHF. The chain links TRBV25-1 to TRBJ1-5, with 7 bases that match TRBD1. This CDR3 region has 16 residues. Losses at the gene ends were 2 bases for V and 2 bases for J; bases not matched to a gene: 6. The germline V gene has CDR1 MGHDK and CDR2 SYGVNS. Full variable domain (outside the CDR3, taken from reference TRBV25-1 and TRBJ1-5): EADIYQTPRYLVIGTGKKITLECSQTMGHDKMYWYQQDPGMELHLIHYSYGVNSTEKGDLSSESTVSRIRTEHFPLTLESARPSHTSQYLCASSEPGTEGNQPQHFGDGTRLSIL.

The rearrangement joins TRBV7-6 to TRBJ1-1; perhaps TRBD1 as D (5 bases). Germline V gene lookup returns CDR1 SGHVS and CDR2 FNYEAQ. V lost 1 base to trimming and J lost 1 base, with 13 bases between them. This CDR3 region has 16 residues. CDR3 loop: CASSLGKDTTNTEAFF. CDR3 nucleotide sequence: TGTGCCAGCAGCTTAGGTAAGGACACCACGAACACTGAAGCTTTCTTT.

This chain joins TRBV5-6 and TRBJ2-7; perhaps TRBD2 as D (6 bases). This CDR3 is 13 amino acids long. The germline V gene encodes CDR1 SGHDT and CDR2 YYEEEE. V was cut by 1 base and J by 6 bases, with 11 bases left in between. The CDR3 reads CASSLWVGGEQYF. For the CDR3, the DNA is TGTGCCAGCAGCTTGTGGGTGGGAGGCGAGCAGTACTTC.

V usage is TRBV29-1 and J usage is TRBJ1-1; D possibly corresponds to TRBD1 (5 bases). Trimming cost V 3 bases and J 8 bases, with 16 bases left between them. Germline V lookup: CDR1 SQVTM, CDR2 ANQGSEA. The CDR3 consists of 13 residues. CDR3 nucleotide sequence: TGCAGCGTTGAGGGGGGGAGTCCAAGGGAAGCTTTCTTT. It codes for CSVEGGSPREAFF.

The genes are TRBV4-1 and TRBJ2-7; TRBD1 agrees at 7 bases. The germline CDR1 and CDR2 sequences are MGHRA and YSYEKL. The length of the CDR3 is 15 residues. V shed 1 base and J 3 bases; nucleotides not matched to a gene: 6. CDR3 nucleotide sequence: TGCGCCAGCAGCCAAGTATCCGGGACAGTCTACGAGCAGTACTTC. Translating gives CASSQVSGTVYEQYF.

CDR3 protein: CASSLGQGAAYEQYF. DNA of the CDR3: TGTGCCAGCAGCCTCGGACAGGGCGCCGCCTACGAGCAGTACTTC. The chain employs TRBV7-8 and TRBJ2-7; 8 bases are a match to TRBD1. Germline CDR1 reads SGHVS; CDR2 reads FQNEAQ. The CDR3 is 15 amino acids. V shed 5 bases, J shed 2 bases, and the junction held 8 bases outside the gene matches.

CDR3: CASSSDRIGTEAFF. CDR3 nucleotides: TGCGCCAGCAGCTCGGACAGGATCGGCACTGAAGCTTTCTTT. The chain recombines TRBV5-1 with TRBJ1-1; the match to TRBD1 covers 7 bases. The CDR3 covers 14 residues. Germline V gives CDR1 SGHRS, CDR2 YFSETQ. After removal of 3 bases from V and 4 bases from J, the junction contained 6 bases not matched to a gene.

V gene TRBV29-1 combines with J gene TRBJ2-5, with 11 bases aligning to TRBD2. The trim removed 4 bases at V and 5 bases at J, leaving 18 bases unmatched. This CDR3 is built from 18 residues. Germline V gene data show CDR1 as SQVTM and CDR2 as ANQGSEA. The CDR3 is CSVVPSETSGTGLETQYF. The CDR3 DNA sequence: TGCAGCGTTGTCCCTTCAGAGACTAGCGGGACTGGGTTGGAGACCCAGTACTTC.

The chain uses TRBV29-1 and TRBJ2-7; weak D call: TRBD1 (6 bases). In germline, CDR1 is SQVTM, CDR2 ANQGSEA. Trimming removed 4 bases at V and 2 bases at J, with 15 bases between. The CDR3 runs to 14 residues. For the CDR3, the DNA is TGCAGCGTTGGCCTCCGGGACACCACCTACGAGCAGTACTTC. The encoded protein is CSVGLRDTTYEQYF.

J is TRBJ2-7 and V is TRBV27; D uncertain. Trimming cost V 6 bases and J 3 bases, with 12 bases left between them. Germline CDR1 and CDR2: MNHEY and SMNVEV (reference sequence). The CDR3 spans 13 residues. CDR3 sequence: CASSRGPRYEQYF. CDR3 DNA: TGTGCCAGCAGCCGCGGACCCCGCTACGAGCAGTACTTC.